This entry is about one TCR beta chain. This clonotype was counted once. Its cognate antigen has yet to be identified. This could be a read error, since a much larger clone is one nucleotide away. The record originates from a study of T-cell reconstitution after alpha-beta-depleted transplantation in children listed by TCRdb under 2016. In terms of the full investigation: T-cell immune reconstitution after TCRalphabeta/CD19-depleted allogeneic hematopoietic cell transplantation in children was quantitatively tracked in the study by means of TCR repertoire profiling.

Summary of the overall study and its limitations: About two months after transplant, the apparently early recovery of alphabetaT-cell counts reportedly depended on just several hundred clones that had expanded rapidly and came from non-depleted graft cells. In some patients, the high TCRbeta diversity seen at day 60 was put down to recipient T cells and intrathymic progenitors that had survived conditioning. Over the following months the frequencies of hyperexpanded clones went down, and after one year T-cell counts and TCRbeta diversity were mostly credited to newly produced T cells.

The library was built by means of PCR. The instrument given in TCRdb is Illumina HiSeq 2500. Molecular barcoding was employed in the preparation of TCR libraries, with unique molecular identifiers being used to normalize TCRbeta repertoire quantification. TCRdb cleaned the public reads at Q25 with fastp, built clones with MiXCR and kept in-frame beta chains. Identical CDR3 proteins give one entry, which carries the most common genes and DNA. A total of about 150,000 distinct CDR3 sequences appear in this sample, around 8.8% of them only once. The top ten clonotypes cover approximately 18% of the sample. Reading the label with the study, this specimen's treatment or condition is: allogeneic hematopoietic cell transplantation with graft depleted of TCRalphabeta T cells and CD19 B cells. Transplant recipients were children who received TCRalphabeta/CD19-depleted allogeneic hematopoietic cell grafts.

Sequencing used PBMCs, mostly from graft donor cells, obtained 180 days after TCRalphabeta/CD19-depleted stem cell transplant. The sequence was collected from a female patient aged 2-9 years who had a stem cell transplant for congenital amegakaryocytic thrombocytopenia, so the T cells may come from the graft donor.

The CDR3 corresponds to CASIRSSGDTIYF. The nucleotides are TGTGCCAGCATTCGGAGCTCTGGAGACACCATATATTTT. This chain joins TRBV28 to TRBJ1-3; no D segment can be confidently identified. The CDR3, from cysteine to phenylalanine, totals 13 residues. CDR3 DNA only is kept here, 39 bases in frame from base 1. In the germline V gene, CDR1 corresponds to MDHEN and CDR2 to SYDVKM.